Following are 26 T cell receptor beta chains from one sample sequenced in a study of cytomegalovirus exposure and HLA in healthy donors. Sequencing was performed with immunoSEQ multiplex PCR; in TCRdb, only in-frame clones are kept and a portion is missing. The sample comprises approximately 110,000 clones, approximately 90% of which are singletons, and approximately 4% rests with the top ten. Sample: PBMCs. The source is a young woman in good health and CMV-seropositive.

This chain joins TRBV4-1 and TRBJ2-1; TRBD2 aligns across 8 bases. The CDR3 is 15 residues long. CDR1 and CDR2 from the germline V gene are MGHRA and YSYEKL. The trim removed 3 bases at V and 2 bases at J, leaving 3 bases unmatched. DNA of the CDR3: TGCGCCAGCAGCCACCAGCGGGGGACCTACAATGAGCAGTTCTTC. Its protein is CASSHQRGTYNEQFF.

The V gene is TRBV29-1, the J gene TRBJ1-2; 10 positions agree with TRBD1. This CDR3 comprises 13 residues. V dropped 6 bases and J dropped 6; count of bases not matched to a gene: 7. CDR1 is SQVTM and CDR2 is ANQGSEA in the germline V gene. This chain's CDR3 is CSVWGGQGNGYTF. CDR3 coding DNA: TGCAGCGTGTGGGGGGGACAGGGGAATGGCTACACCTTC.

CDR3 bases: TGTGCCAGCAGCCCGGGAGATACGCAGTATTTT. Translated, it gives CASSPGDTQYF. The rearrangement uses TRBV11-3 and TRBJ2-3, with D uncertain. CDR1 and CDR2 from the germline V gene are SGHNT and YENEEA. This CDR3 has 11 amino acids. V shed 5 bases and J shed 5 bases, with 5 bases lying between them.

The V call is TRBV11-3, the J call TRBJ2-7; 7 bases match TRBD2. The CDR3 length is 12 residues. V was clipped by 3 bases and J by 7 bases; unmatched bases: 3. Germline V gene sequence: CDR1 SGHNT, CDR2 YENEEA. CDR3: CASSFPAGEQYF. In DNA form, the CDR3 reads TGTGCCAGCAGCTTCCCAGCGGGGGAGCAGTACTTC.

This chain links TRBV5-5 with TRBJ2-1, with 11 bases fitting TRBD2. V was clipped by 4 bases and J by 4 bases; unmatched bases: 4. The CDR3 totals 15 residues. Germline loops: CDR1 SGHKS, CDR2 YYEKEE (reference sequence). The CDR3 region has the DNA TGTGCCAGCAGCGCCGGGACTAGCGGATACAATGAGCAGTTCTTC. Translated, it gives CASSAGTSGYNEQFF.

This clone was detected only a few times. This rearrangement joins TRBV27 to TRBJ1-1; D perhaps matches TRBD1 (6 bases). The germline V gene encodes CDR1 MNHEY and CDR2 SMNVEV (reference sequence). The germline V and J ends were trimmed by 8 bases and 6 bases, with 22 bases remaining between them. CDR3 length: 15 residues. DNA of the CDR3: TGTGCCAGCCAGAAGACCCCCGGGACACACCCTGAAGCTTTCTTT. Translated, it gives CASQKTPGTHPEAFF.

This clone has only one observation. The gene calls are TRBV18 and TRBJ2-6, with D perhaps TRBD1 (6 bases). Germline V gives CDR1 KGHSH, CDR2 LQKENI. V lost 0 bases and J 5 bases, leaving 14 bases between the germline ends. The CDR3 consists of 17 residues. This chain's CDR3 is CASSPPVAGVRANVLTF. Written as DNA, the CDR3 is TGTGCCAGCTCACCACCTGTCGCAGGGGTTAGGGCCAACGTCCTGACTTTC.

This chain uses TRBV27 with TRBJ2-7; 8 bases agree with TRBD1. The CDR3 is made up of 14 amino acids. Germline values: CDR1 MNHEY, CDR2 SMNVEV (reference sequence). V lost 5 bases and J lost 2; bases outside the gene matches: 5. As DNA, the CDR3 is TGTGCCAGCAGTCCGGACAGGGTAGCCTACGAGCAGTACTTC. Residues: CASSPDRVAYEQYF.

This rearrangement joins TRBV5-4 to TRBJ2-1; D is ambiguous. Germline CDR1 is SGHNT and CDR2 is YYREEE (reference sequence). The CDR3 length is 12 residues. V lost 4 bases to trimming and J lost 8 bases, with 10 bases between them. The chain's CDR3 is CASSPTNDEQFF. DNA of the CDR3: TGTGCCAGCAGCCCAACTAACGATGAGCAGTTCTTC.

This clone was observed a few times. The chain uses TRBV7-6 and TRBJ2-7, with TRBD1 matching 12 bases. J was trimmed by 7 bases and V by 5 bases; bases with no gene match: 12. The CDR3 spans 16 residues. In germline, CDR1 is SGHVS, CDR2 FNYEAQ. The CDR3 DNA reads as TGTGCCAGCAGCCCCAACGGGGGACAGGGGGCGAGGGAGCAGTACTTC. Translating it yields CASSPNGGQGAREQYF.

V and J are TRBV27 and TRBJ1-5, with D tentatively TRBD1 (5 bases). V was clipped by 2 bases and J by 4 bases, with 9 bases between them. The germline gives CDR1 MNHEY, CDR2 SMNVEV (reference sequence). The CDR3 totals 14 residues. The CDR3 DNA reads as TGTGCCAGCAGTTTAAGGGCAGGGAATCAGCCCCAGCATTTT. It encodes CASSLRAGNQPQHF.

The V call is TRBV10-3, the J call TRBJ2-3, with a tentative D call TRBD1 (6 bases). CDR1 ENHRY and CDR2 SYGVKD come from the germline V gene. This CDR3 spans 14 amino acids. V was cut by 8 bases and J by 4 bases, with 16 bases left in between. CDR3 protein: CAISNREGPDTQYF. The CDR3 DNA reads as TGTGCCATCTCCAACAGGGAAGGCCCAGATACGCAGTATTTT.

J is TRBJ2-1 and V is TRBV4-1; 9 bases agree with TRBD1. The CDR3 sequence is 12 residues long. Germline values: CDR1 MGHRA, CDR2 YSYEKL. Germline trimming cut 2 bases from V and 15 bases from J; bases unmatched to any gene: 5. In DNA form, the CDR3 reads TGCGCCAGCAGCCAATCGGGACAGGGATTGTTCTTC. Encoded protein: CASSQSGQGLFF.

The chain recombines TRBV18 with TRBJ2-3; D not resolved. Looked up from germline, CDR1 is KGHSH and CDR2 is LQKENI. Trimming pared 1 base from V and 2 bases from J, leaving 4 bases between. The CDR3 covers 13 residues. The chain's CDR3 is CASSPLITDTQYF. CDR3 DNA: TGTGCCAGCTCACCACTAATCACAGATACGCAGTATTTT.

This clone is a singleton in its sample. The DNA for the CDR3 is TGTGCCAGCAGCTTGGGAGCAGGGACCTACGAGCAGTACTTC. It codes for CASSLGAGTYEQYF. The J gene is TRBJ2-7, the V gene TRBV5-6; D might be TRBD1 (5 bases). Trimming removed 0 bases from V and 2 bases from J, with 9 bases in between. The CDR3 totals 14 residues. Germline CDR1 SGHDT, CDR2 YYEEEE. The whole variable domain, remainder taken from reference TRBV5-6 and TRBJ2-7, is DAGVTQSPTHLIKTRGQQVTLRCSPKSGHDTVSWYQQALGQGPQFIFQYYEEEERQRGNFPDRFSGHQFPNYSSELNVNALLLGDSALYLCASSLGAGTYEQYFGPGTRLTVT.

The rearrangement links TRBV19 to TRBJ2-5; D might be TRBD1 (5 bases). There are 13 residues in the CDR3. Trimming cost V 1 base and J 5 bases, with 8 bases left between them. Germline CDR1 is LNHDA and CDR2 is SQIVND (reference sequence). The CDR3 DNA reads TGTGCCAGTAGTATAGCAGGGTACGAGACCCAGTACTTC. Translating it yields CASSIAGYETQYF.

This clone was detected only once. The V gene is TRBV11-2, the J gene TRBJ2-7; the D gene is possibly TRBD1 (6 bases). The CDR3 spans 14 residues. Trimming took 5 bases from V and 6 from J, leaving 17 bases between them. The germline CDR1 and CDR2 sequences are SGHAT and FQNNGV. The CDR3, as DNA: TGTGCCAGCAGCCAAGCTCGCACAGGGAGCGAGCAGTACTTC. Its protein is CASSQARTGSEQYF.

This chain uses TRBV6-1 with TRBJ2-1; D perhaps matches TRBD2 (6 bases). This CDR3 comprises 12 residues. The germline V and J ends were trimmed by 11 bases and 5 bases, with 13 bases remaining between them. CDR1 is MNHNS, CDR2 SASEGT, per germline. The CDR3 nucleotides read TGTGCCGGAGGACTACTCGACAATGAGCAGTTCTTC. Its protein is CAGGLLDNEQFF.

The chain is built from TRBV4-1 and TRBJ2-5; 12 bases are a match to TRBD2. J was trimmed by 2 bases and V by 4 bases; bases with no gene match: 5. CDR1 is MGHRA and CDR2 is YSYEKL in the germline V gene. CDR3 length equals 16 residues. The CDR3 loop reads CASSPLLAGGQETQYF. Here the CDR3 DNA reads TGCGCCAGCAGCCCGCTTCTAGCGGGGGGGCAAGAGACCCAGTACTTC.

This clone was detected only once. The chain uses TRBV7-9 and TRBJ1-1, with a weak D call TRBD1 (5 bases). CDR3 size: 15 residues. The V gene's germline CDR1 is SEHNR and CDR2 FQNEAQ (reference sequence). The V gene lost 1 base and the J gene lost 0 bases, with 9 bases spanning the gap. CDR3 loop: CASSLDGRVNTEAFF. The CDR3 region has the DNA TGTGCCAGCAGCTTAGACGGCAGGGTGAACACTGAAGCTTTCTTT.

The CDR3 here is CASSLLGLAGGEQYF. CDR3 sequence (DNA): TGCGCCAGCAGCTTGTTGGGACTAGCGGGAGGCGAGCAGTACTTC. The gene calls are TRBV5-1 and TRBJ2-7, with 15 bases that match TRBD2. V lost 1 base and J lost 6; bases outside the gene matches: 2. The germline V gene encodes CDR1 SGHRS and CDR2 YFSETQ. The CDR3 length is 15 residues. Supplemented by reference TRBV5-1 and TRBJ2-7, the full variable domain reads KAGVTQTPRYLIKTRGQQVTLSCSPISGHRSVSWYQQTPGQGLQFLFEYFSETQRNKGNFPGRFSGRQFSNSRSEMNVSTLELGDSALYLCASSLLGLAGGEQYFGPGTRLTVT.

V and J are TRBV9 and TRBJ2-7; D is possibly TRBD2 (6 bases). The CDR3 extends over 16 amino acids. The germline V gene has CDR1 SGDLS and CDR2 YYNGEE. V shed 7 bases and J shed 4 bases, with 24 bases lying between them. The CDR3: CASSQGARFGTYEQYF. CDR3 coding DNA: TGTGCCAGCTCCCAGGGCGCGAGGTTTGGGACTTACGAGCAGTACTTC.

The CDR3 here is CASSVDGEATNEKLFF. CDR3 nucleotides: TGTGCCAGCAGCGTAGACGGAGAGGCAACTAATGAAAAACTGTTTTTT. The chain employs TRBV9 and TRBJ1-4; no firm D call. The V and J ends lost 0 bases and 0 bases respectively, with 9 bases between them. The CDR3 covers 16 residues. Germline assignment: CDR1 SGDLS and CDR2 YYNGEE.

In this sample, this clone turned up once. The chain uses TRBV28 and TRBJ1-2; TRBD1 is a possible D gene (6 bases). CDR3 length equals 13 residues. Germline CDR1 and CDR2: MDHEN and SYDVKM. The V end lost 7 bases, the J end lost 8 bases, and 17 bases lay between the germline ends. The CDR3: CASNWDTSEGYTF. CDR3 DNA sequence: TGTGCCAGCAACTGGGACACATCGGAGGGCTACACCTTC.

The chain has TRBV28 and TRBJ2-7, with D possibly being TRBD2 (6 bases). Per germline, CDR1 MDHEN and CDR2 SYDVKM. Trimming stripped 8 bases from V and 1 base from J, with 15 bases between. The CDR3 has 14 amino acids. CDR3 in amino acids: CASYPGLVSYEQYF. The CDR3 DNA is TGTGCCAGCTACCCGGGACTCGTGTCCTACGAGCAGTACTTC.

This clone was recorded only once. The rearrangement links TRBV11-2 to TRBJ2-4, with a possible D match to TRBD2 (6 bases). The CDR3 is 14 amino acids. CDR1 is SGHAT and CDR2 is FQNNGV in the germline V gene. Trimming took off 5 bases at V and 7 bases at J, with 15 bases between the two ends. CDR3 nucleotides: TGTGCCAGCAGCCCAGAGGAAGGGAGGAACATTCAGTACTTC. Protein sequence: CASSPEEGRNIQYF.